The T cell receptor (beta chain) described here comes from a study of cytomegalovirus exposure and HLA in healthy donors. Primers for the PCR totalled 60 Vbeta and 13 Jbeta. The assay was immunoSEQ multiplex PCR, and TCRdb's table has in-frame clones only and misses some. The table records about 140,000 clones, 55% to 85% of them present only once. The V and J ends lost 3 bases and 3 bases respectively, with 20 bases between them. Germline values: CDR1 LNHDA, CDR2 SQIVND (reference sequence). This CDR3 is 17 amino acids long. The receptor was derived from a man aged 35 to 55 in good health and CMV-seronegative. Specimen: PBMCs. J is TRBJ1-2 and V is TRBV19; D is unresolved. The DNA of the CDR3 is TGTGCCAGTAGTATGGAGTTTGCCAGCTTCTCCTACTATGGCTACACCTTC. Its protein product is CASSMEFASFSYYGYTF.